This TCR beta chain was sequenced in a study of OX40 agonist ivuxolimab in advanced cancers. Data came from immunoSEQ multiplex PCR; TCRdb stores just in-frame clones and leaves some out. The repertoire holds 65,000 to 95,000 clones, with around 90% as singletons. This clone was picked up one time. Its antigen is unidentified. The germline CDR1 and CDR2 sequences are MGHRA and YSYEKL. V lost 4 bases and J lost 6; bases outside the gene matches: 7. CDR3 length: 15 amino acids. Study results and caveats: There was clonal expansion of CD4+ and CD8+ blood T cells by week 6 at 0.1 to 3.0 mg/kg.

The specimen comprised CD4+ or CD8+ T cells sorted from blood, sampled in a trial of the OX40 agonist ivuxolimab. The chain links TRBV4-1 to TRBJ2-7, with 12 bases that match TRBD2. The sequence came from an adult with an advanced solid tumor such as melanoma, head and neck, liver or kidney cancer. Here the CDR3 DNA reads TGCGCCAGCAGCCTGCTAGCGGGAGGGCCGGGCGAGCAGTACTTC. Amino acids: CASSLLAGGPGEQYF.